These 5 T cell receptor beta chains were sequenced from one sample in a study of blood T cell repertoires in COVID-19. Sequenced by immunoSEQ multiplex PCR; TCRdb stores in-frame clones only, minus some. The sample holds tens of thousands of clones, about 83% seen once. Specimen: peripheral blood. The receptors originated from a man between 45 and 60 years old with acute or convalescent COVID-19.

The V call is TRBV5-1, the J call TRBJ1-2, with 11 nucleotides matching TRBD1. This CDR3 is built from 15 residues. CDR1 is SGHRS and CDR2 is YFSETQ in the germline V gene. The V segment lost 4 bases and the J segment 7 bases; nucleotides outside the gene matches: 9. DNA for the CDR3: TGCGCCAGCAGCCTAGGACAGGGGGCAAGTAGTGGCTACACCTTC. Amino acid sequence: CASSLGQGASSGYTF.

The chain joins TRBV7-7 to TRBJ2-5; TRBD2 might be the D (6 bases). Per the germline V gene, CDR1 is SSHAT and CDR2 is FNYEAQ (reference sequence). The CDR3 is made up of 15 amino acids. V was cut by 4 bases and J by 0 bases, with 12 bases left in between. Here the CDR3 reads CASSSGRTYQETQYF. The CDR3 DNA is TGTGCCAGCAGCTCAGGGAGGACTTACCAAGAGACCCAGTACTTC. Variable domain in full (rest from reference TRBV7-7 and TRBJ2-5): GAGVSQSPRYKVTKRGQDVTLRCDPISSHATLYWYQQALGQGPEFLTYFNYEAQPDKSGLPSDRFSAERPEGSISTLTIQRTEQRDSAMYRCASSSGRTYQETQYFGPGTRLLVL.

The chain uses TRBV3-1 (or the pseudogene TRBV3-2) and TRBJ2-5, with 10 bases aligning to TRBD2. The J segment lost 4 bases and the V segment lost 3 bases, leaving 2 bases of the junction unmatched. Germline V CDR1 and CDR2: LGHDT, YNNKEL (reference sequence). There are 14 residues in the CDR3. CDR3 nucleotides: TGTGCCAGCAGCCAGGGGACTAGCGTAGAGACCCAGTACTTC. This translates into CASSQGTSVETQYF.

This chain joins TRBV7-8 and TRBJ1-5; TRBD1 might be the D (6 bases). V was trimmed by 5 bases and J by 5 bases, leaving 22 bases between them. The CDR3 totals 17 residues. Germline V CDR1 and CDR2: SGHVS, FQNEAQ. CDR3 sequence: CASSLNRVWLDDQPQHF. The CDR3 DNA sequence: TGTGCCAGCAGCCTCAACAGGGTATGGCTGGACGATCAGCCCCAGCATTTT.

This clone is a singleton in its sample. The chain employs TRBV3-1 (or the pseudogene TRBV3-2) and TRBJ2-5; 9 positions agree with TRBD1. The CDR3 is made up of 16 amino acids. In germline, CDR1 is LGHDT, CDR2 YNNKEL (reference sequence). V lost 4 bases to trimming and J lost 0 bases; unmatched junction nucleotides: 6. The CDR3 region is CASSPGTGRDQETQYF. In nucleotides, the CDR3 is TGTGCCAGCAGCCCAGGGACAGGGAGGGACCAAGAGACCCAGTACTTC.